This T cell receptor beta chain comes out of a study of T cell therapy after organ transplantation. Overall study: Expansion used a peptide pool of 30 HLA class I and II CMV epitopes. Findings and caveats of the study: In nonresponders, reduced coverage from low CD8+ yield may limit detected expansions. Endogenous clonotypes not in therapy products appeared after therapy alongside transferred ones.

Details on this clone: The target antigen is unknown.

The CDR3 is 16 residues long. The germline V gene has CDR1 MNHEY and CDR2 SMNVEV (reference sequence). The V end was cut by 0 bases, the J end by 0 bases, with 10 bases between. Profiling relied on immunoSEQ multiplex PCR, and the TCRdb table lists in-frame clones only, not all of them. The sample has 45,000 to 50,000 clones; approximately 94% are singletons. J is TRBJ2-3 and V is TRBV27; maybe TRBD1 (6 bases). Sequences were derived from CD8+ T cells from blood, sampled before autologous CMV-specific T cell therapy. The receptor comes from a human patient who had received a solid organ transplant and had CMV disease. The CDR3 DNA follows: TGTGCCAGCAGTTTATCAGTGGGGGCTAGCACAGATACGCAGTATTTT. Translation: CASSLSVGASTDTQYF.